The rows below give T cell receptor beta chains drawn from one sample of a study of shared clonotypes between healthy human individuals. The assay was immunoSEQ multiplex PCR, and TCRdb's table has in-frame clones only and misses some. Among just over 2,000,000 clones listed, roughly 94% were seen once. The sample comprised naive CD4+ T cells sorted from blood. The receptors here all came from a man younger than 35 in good health. Each CDR3 is given with its conserved first and last residue. D genes are given only for firm matches. Not all rows give a size; the values are once, few, many and, for expanded clones, a class.

d_gene	abundance	v_gene	j_gene	CDR3aa	CDR3nt
-	-	TRBV5-1	TRBJ2-5	CASSLEGPQETQYF	TGCGCCAGCAGCTTGGAGGGACCACAAGAGACCCAGTACTTC
-	-	TRBV6-5	TRBJ2-1	CASSPLGSVDNEQFF	TGTGCCAGCAGCCCTCTGGGGTCCGTCGACAATGAGCAGTTCTTC
-	-	TRBV30	TRBJ2-5	CAWSVSLGRGETQYF	TGTGCCTGGAGTGTCTCACTCGGACGGGGGGAGACCCAGTACTTC
TRBD1	many	TRBV29-1	TRBJ2-3	CSVVGGVGTDTQYF	TGCAGCGTTGTAGGGGGCGTAGGCACAGATACGCAGTATTTT
-	-	TRBV25-1	TRBJ1-6	CASSDPLGREGRPLHF	TGTGCCAGCAGTGATCCTCTGGGACGGGAGGGGAGGCCCCTCCACTTT
TRBD2	-	TRBV9	TRBJ2-1	CASSARDSGSDEQFF	TGTGCCAGCAGCGCGCGGGATAGCGGGAGTGATGAGCAGTTCTTC
TRBD2	-	TRBV19	TRBJ2-2	CASKGPLLAGINTGELFF	TGTGCCAGTAAGGGGCCTCTGCTAGCGGGAATCAACACCGGGGAGCTGTTTTTT
-	-	TRBV5-1	TRBJ1-1	CASSLGHLGTEAFF	TGCGCCAGCAGCTTGGGTCATTTAGGCACTGAAGCTTTCTTT
-	once	TRBV5-1	TRBJ1-1	CASSLGVSWSDTEAFF	TGCGCCAGCAGCTTGGGGGTCTCCTGGTCGGACACTGAAGCTTTCTTT
TRBD2	-	TRBV6-7	TRBJ2-7	CASSYFQAGVGHEQYF	TGTGCCAGCAGTTACTTCCAAGCGGGAGTCGGCCACGAGCAGTACTTC
TRBD2	-	TRBV6-6	TRBJ2-1	CASRPEITSGNEQFF	TGTGCCAGCAGGCCCGAGATCACTAGCGGGAATGAGCAGTTCTTC
-	-	TRBV25-1	TRBJ2-5	CASSEPRQGGETQYF	TGTGCCAGCAGTGAACCCCGGCAGGGGGGTGAGACCCAGTACTTC
TRBD2	once	TRBV6-5	TRBJ2-3	CASSSISSGSPDTQYF	TGTGCCAGCAGTTCCATCTCTAGCGGGAGCCCAGATACGCAGTATTTT
TRBD1	-	TRBV6-1	TRBJ1-1	CASTAQGASTEAFF	TGTGCCAGCACCGCACAGGGGGCGTCCACTGAAGCTTTCTTT
-	-	TRBV5-1	TRBJ2-2	CASSWGSVDTGELFF	TGCGCCAGCAGCTGGGGTAGCGTGGACACCGGGGAGCTGTTTTTT
-	-	TRBV5-4	TRBJ2-7	CASSLLRLPYEQYF	TGTGCCAGCAGCTTGCTTAGGCTACCCTACGAGCAGTACTTC
-	-	TRBV19	TRBJ2-7	CASKRSASNAYEQYF	TGTGCCAGTAAAAGATCGGCAAGCAATGCCTACGAGCAGTACTTC
TRBD1	-	TRBV5-6	TRBJ2-2	CASRDWDRDFAGELFF	TGTGCCAGCAGGGACTGGGACAGGGACTTTGCCGGGGAGCTGTTTTTT
-	-	TRBV27	TRBJ1-1	CASSDGTANTEAFF	TGTGCCAGCAGTGACGGGACGGCGAACACTGAAGCTTTCTTT
TRBD1	-	TRBV4-1	TRBJ2-7	CASSQGTGVTYEQYF	TGCGCCAGCAGCCAAGGGACAGGTGTAACCTACGAGCAGTACTTC
-	once	TRBV5-4	TRBJ2-2	CASSPQAAADTGELFF	TGTGCCAGCAGCCCTCAAGCGGCGGCAGACACCGGGGAGCTGTTTTTT
-	-	TRBV30	TRBJ1-4	CAWSQYREKLFF	TGTGCCTGGAGTCAGTATAGGGAAAAACTGTTTTTT
-	-	TRBV5-5	TRBJ1-6	CASSLSLDNSPLHF	TGTGCCAGCAGCTTGTCGCTGGACAATTCACCCCTCCACTTT
TRBD2	-	TRBV2	TRBJ2-1	CASSENSGVGEQFF	TGTGCCAGCAGTGAGAATAGCGGGGTGGGTGAGCAGTTCTTC
TRBD2	-	TRBV10-3	TRBJ2-1	CAISDGGFGFF	TGTGCCATCAGTGACGGGGGGTTTGGGTTCTTC
-	-	TRBV4-3	TRBJ1-2	CASSQDPTGAYGYTF	TGCGCCAGCAGCCAAGATCCTACAGGTGCCTATGGCTACACCTTC
-	-	TRBV11-3	TRBJ2-1	CASSRQVGESSYNEQFF	TGTGCCAGCAGCCGCCAAGTAGGAGAGAGCTCCTACAATGAGCAGTTCTTC
-	-	TRBV6-1	TRBJ2-3	CASSELGIDTQYF	TGTGCCAGCAGTGAATTGGGGATAGATACGCAGTATTTT
TRBD1	-	TRBV6-5	TRBJ1-6	CASRQGKSYNSPLHF	TGTGCCAGCCGACAGGGGAAATCCTATAATTCACCCCTCCACTTT
-	-	TRBV6-5	TRBJ2-7	CASGPAYEQYF	TGTGCCAGCGGGCCAGCCTACGAGCAGTACTTC
TRBD1	-	TRBV18	TRBJ1-1	CASSPQGASGTEAFF	TGTGCCAGCTCACCACAGGGGGCATCGGGCACTGAAGCTTTCTTT
TRBD2	-	TRBV7-9	TRBJ2-3	CASSLPRVAGVSDTQYF	TGTGCCAGCAGCTTACCACGGGTAGCGGGGGTCTCGGATACGCAGTATTTT
-	-	TRBV19	TRBJ1-3	CASSDTGSGNTIYF	TGTGCCAGTAGTGATACAGGGTCCGGAAACACCATATATTTT
-	-	TRBV5-6	TRBJ1-4	CASTGRGGLNEKLFF	TGTGCCAGCACCGGGCGGGGGGGACTTAATGAAAAACTGTTTTTT